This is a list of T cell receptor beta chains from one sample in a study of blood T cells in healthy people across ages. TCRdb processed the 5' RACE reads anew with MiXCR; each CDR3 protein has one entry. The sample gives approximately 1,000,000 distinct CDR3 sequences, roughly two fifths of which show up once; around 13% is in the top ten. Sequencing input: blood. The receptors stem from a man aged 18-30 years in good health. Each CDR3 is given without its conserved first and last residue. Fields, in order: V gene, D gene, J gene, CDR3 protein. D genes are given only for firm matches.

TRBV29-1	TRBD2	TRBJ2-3	SVEESSGGHTDTQY
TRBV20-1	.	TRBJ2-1	SATPEGRSNNEQF
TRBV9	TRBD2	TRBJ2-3	ASSVGSGGSQNTDTQY
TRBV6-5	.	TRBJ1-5	ASSYDRREASASNQPQH
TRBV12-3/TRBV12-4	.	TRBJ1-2	AGHRDGDGYT
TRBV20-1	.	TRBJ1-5	SASLQEAQH
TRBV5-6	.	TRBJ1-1	ASSFPRGEAF
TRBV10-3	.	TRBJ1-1	AISEAQTAEAF
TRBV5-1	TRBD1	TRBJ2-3	ASSHFDRGQSDTQY
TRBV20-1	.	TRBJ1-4	STNQGGAEGEKLF
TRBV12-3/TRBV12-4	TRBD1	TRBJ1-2	ASSLFPDRGDYGYT
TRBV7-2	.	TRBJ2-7	ASSLVTSSYKQY
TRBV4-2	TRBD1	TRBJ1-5	ASSQGPRTGLWNQPQH
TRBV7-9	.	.	ASSLDRARNEQY
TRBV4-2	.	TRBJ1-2	ASSQDPDGYLNYGYT
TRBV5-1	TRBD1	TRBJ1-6	ASRQGADYNSPLH
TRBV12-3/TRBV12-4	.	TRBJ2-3	ASGRSTDTQY
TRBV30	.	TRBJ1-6	ARTSGADNSPLH
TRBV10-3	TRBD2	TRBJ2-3	AISENGSGGDTQY
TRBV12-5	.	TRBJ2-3	ASGLGVSTDTQY
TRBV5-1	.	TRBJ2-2	ASSLALGVNTGELF
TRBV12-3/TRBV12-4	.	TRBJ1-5	ASSSGPKGPQH
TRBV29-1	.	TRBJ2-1	SATSGVRYNEQF
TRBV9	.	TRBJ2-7	ASSPEGFLTYEQY
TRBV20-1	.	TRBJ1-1	SAQSPTGMNTEAF
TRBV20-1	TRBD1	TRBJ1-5	SASSGGQTNQPQH
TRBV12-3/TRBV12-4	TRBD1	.	ASSLVGTGYHEQY
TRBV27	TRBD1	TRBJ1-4	ASRPTRDRGPTNEKLF
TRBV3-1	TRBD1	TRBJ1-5	ASSHTGGLNQPQH
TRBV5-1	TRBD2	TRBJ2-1	ASSLAGGLSYNEQF
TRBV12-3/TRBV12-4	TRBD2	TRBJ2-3	ASSLTSGETDTQY
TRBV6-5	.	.	ASSSAGGSSYNEQY
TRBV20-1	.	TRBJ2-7	SGEEIGNYEQY
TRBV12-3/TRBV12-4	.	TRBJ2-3	ASRGRQHRTQY
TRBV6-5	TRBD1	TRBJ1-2	ASSYSRGRDRGNYGYT
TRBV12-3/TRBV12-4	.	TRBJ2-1	ASSSRAGTTYNEQF
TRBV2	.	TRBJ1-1	ASSTSGDIGTEAF
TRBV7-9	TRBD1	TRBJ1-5	ASSLGAGQGNQPQH
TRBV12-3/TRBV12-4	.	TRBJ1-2	ASSLGESNYGYT
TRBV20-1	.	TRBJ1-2	SASKEYGYT
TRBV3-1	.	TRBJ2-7	ASADQRSYEQY
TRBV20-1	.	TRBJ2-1	SAPARSNEQF
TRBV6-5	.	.	ASRPSRYQETQF
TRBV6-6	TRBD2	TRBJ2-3	ASSYSTLAGFTDTQY
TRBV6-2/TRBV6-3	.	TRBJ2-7	ASRQGVEQY
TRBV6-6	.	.	ASSTQGATSAYEQY
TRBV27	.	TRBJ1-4	ASSGGPSGTNEKLF
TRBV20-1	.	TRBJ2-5	SAKIRGRETQY
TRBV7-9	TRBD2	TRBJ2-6	ASSLGFPAGTFGANVLT
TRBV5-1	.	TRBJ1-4	ASSMHNEDEKLF
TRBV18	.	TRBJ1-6	ASSTDRLESVFSPLH